The present TCR beta chain was sequenced within a study of shared clonotypes between healthy human individuals. Study context: CD4 naive and memory got three plates each, CD8 naive two, CD8 memory one. The study, taken as a whole, reports: Shared clonotypes across all four donors exceeded non-shared ones in generation probability. Read depth was anticipated to influence clonotype sharing among donors.

As handled by the study authors: Junction-only sequences without quality scores were provided by ImmunoSEQ, so filtering was different. Sequencing was performed with immunoSEQ multiplex PCR; in TCRdb, only in-frame clones are kept and a portion is missing. The DNA gave D and trimming, while V, J and clone size come from that table. The sample lists about 600,000 clones, nearly 97% occurring once. Naive CD8 cells lacked CD45RO and underwent positive selection for CCR7, leaving out terminally differentiated effector memory CD45RA+ cells. Germline V gene lookup returns CDR1 SGHAT and CDR2 FQNNGV. The length of the CDR3 is 14 residues. Regarding this clone: Antigen unknown.

The sequence came from a woman aged 25 to 45 in good health. This chain joins TRBV11-2 and TRBJ2-5; 7 bases agree with TRBD2. With the DNA end fitting TRBJ2-7 better, the J assignment may be wrong. Material: naive CD8+ T cells sorted from blood. The CDR3 spells CASSPSGTTYEQYF. CDR3 bases: TGTGCCAGCAGCCCCAGCGGGACCACCTACGAGCAGTACTTC.